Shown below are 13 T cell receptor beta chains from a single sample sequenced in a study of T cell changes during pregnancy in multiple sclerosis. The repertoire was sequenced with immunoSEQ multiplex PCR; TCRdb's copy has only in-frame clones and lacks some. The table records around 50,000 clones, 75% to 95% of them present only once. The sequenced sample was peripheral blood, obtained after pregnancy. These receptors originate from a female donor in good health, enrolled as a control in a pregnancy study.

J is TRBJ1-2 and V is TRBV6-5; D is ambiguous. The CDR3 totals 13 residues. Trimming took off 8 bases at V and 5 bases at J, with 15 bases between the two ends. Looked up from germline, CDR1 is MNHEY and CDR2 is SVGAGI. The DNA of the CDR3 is TGTGCCAGCGGACTCGGACGGGTATATGGCTACACCTTC. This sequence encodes CASGLGRVYGYTF.

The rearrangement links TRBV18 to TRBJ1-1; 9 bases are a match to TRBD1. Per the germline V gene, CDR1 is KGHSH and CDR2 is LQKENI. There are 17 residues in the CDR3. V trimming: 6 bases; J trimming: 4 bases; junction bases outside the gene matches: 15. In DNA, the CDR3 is TGTGCCAGCTCGCTTCAAAGGACAGGGGTTGAGGGCACTGAAGCTTTCTTT. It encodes CASSLQRTGVEGTEAFF.

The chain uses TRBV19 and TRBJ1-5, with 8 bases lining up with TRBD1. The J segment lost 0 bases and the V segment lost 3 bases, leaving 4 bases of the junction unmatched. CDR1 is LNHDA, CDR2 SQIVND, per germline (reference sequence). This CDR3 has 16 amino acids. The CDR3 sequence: CASSIYRGSSNQPQHF. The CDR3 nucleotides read TGTGCCAGTAGTATTTACAGGGGGAGTAGCAATCAGCCCCAGCATTTT.

In nucleotides, the CDR3 is TGTGCCAGCTCCCGAAGACAGGGGGACTCCTACAATGAGCAGTTCTTC. Residues: CASSRRQGDSYNEQFF. The chain has TRBV18 and TRBJ2-1; 9 nucleotides agree with TRBD1. V trimming: 6 bases; J trimming: 0 bases; junction bases outside the gene matches: 6. The CDR3 loop spans 16 amino acids. CDR1 is KGHSH, CDR2 LQKENI, per germline.

This chain's CDR3 is CATKTGTGKNVSNTEAFF. For the CDR3, the DNA is TGTGCCACCAAAACCGGGACAGGGAAGAACGTAAGTAACACTGAAGCTTTCTTT. This chain links TRBV6-4 with TRBJ1-1; 9 bases are shared with TRBD1. J gave up 2 bases and V 10 bases, and 20 bases lay outside the gene matches. The CDR3 is 18 amino acids. Germline-derived CDR1 and CDR2 are MRHNA and SNTAGT.

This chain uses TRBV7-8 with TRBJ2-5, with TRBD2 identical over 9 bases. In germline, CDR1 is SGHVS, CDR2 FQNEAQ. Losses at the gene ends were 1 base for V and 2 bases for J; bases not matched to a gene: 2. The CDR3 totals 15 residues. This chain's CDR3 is CASSLGGLAQETQYF. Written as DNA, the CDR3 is TGTGCCAGCAGCTTAGGGGGACTAGCACAAGAGACCCAGTACTTC.

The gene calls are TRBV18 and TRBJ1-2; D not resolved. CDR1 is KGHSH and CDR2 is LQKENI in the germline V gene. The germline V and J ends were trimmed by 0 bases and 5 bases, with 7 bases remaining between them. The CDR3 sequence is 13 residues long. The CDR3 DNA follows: TGTGCCAGCTCACCACCGGCGGTATATGGCTACACCTTC. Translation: CASSPPAVYGYTF.

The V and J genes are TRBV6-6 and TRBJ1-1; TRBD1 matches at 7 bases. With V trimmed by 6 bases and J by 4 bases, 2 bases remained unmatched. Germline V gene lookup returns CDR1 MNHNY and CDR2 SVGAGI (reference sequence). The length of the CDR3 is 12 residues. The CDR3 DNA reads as TGTGCCAGCAGGACAGGGTCCACTGAAGCTTTCTTT. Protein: CASRTGSTEAFF.

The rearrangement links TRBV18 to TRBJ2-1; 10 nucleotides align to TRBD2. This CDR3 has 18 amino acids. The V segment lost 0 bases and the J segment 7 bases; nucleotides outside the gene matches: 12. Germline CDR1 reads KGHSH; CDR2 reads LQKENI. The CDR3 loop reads CASSPPSLAGVAGNEQFF. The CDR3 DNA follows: TGTGCCAGCTCACCACCGTCGCTAGCGGGGGTAGCTGGAAATGAGCAGTTCTTC.

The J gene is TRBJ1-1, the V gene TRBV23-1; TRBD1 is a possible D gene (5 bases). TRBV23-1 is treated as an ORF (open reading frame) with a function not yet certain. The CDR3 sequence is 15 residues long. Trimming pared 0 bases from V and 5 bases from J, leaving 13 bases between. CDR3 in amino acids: CASSQSEFGGTEAFF. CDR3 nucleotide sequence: TGCGCCAGCAGTCAATCGGAGTTCGGGGGGACTGAAGCTTTCTTT.

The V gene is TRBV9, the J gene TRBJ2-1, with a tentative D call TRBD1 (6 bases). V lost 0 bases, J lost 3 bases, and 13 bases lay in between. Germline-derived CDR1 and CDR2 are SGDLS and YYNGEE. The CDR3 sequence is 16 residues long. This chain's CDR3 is CASSVDLRGHYNEQFF. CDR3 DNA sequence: TGTGCCAGCAGCGTAGATCTTAGGGGACACTACAATGAGCAGTTCTTC.

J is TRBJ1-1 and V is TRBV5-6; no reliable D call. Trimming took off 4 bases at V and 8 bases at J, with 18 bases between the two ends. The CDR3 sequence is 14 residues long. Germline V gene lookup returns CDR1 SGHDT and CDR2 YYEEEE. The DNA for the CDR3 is TGTGCCAGCAGCCCGGAGGCGAGAGGGATCGAAGCTTTCTTT. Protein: CASSPEARGIEAFF.

CDR3 DNA: TGTGCCTGGACCGACTACGCCAAAAACATTCAGTACTTC. Its protein is CAWTDYAKNIQYF. The rearrangement uses TRBV30 and TRBJ2-4, with D tentatively TRBD2 (5 bases). Per germline, CDR1 GTSNPN and CDR2 SVGIG (reference sequence). The CDR3 spans 13 residues. V was shortened by 4 bases and J by 1 base, with 8 bases between the two germline ends.